The rows below give T cell receptor beta chains drawn from one sample of a study of human T cells and chemical hapten exposure. TCRdb ran MiXCR on the RACE reads and lists one entry per CDR3 protein. Of 80,000 to 95,000 distinct CDR3 sequences in the sample, about 10% were seen once. Sequencing used whole blood, obtained in connection with sensitization to the hapten diphenylcyclopropenone (DPC). The receptors stem from a woman aged 45 to 65 with alopecia areata. Some clones in this sample may be carry-over from other donors' samples. The CDR3 runs from the conserved cysteine through the conserved F or W. For some rows the clone size is stated as once, few or many, or as a class when expanded; others skip it.

CASSLALYRNTGELFF,TRBV12-3/TRBV12-4,TRBJ2-2,NA
CASSQVRQGYSPLHF,TRBV28,TRBJ1-6,many
CASSPTTVLGNEKLFF,TRBV18,TRBJ1-4,few
CASSLLLAGATYNEQFF,TRBV28,TRBJ2-1,few
CSVEGPLRDTEAFF,TRBV29-1,TRBJ1-1,NA
CASRLTGVTEAFF,TRBV6-2/TRBV6-3,TRBJ1-1,many
CASSLGTENSPLHF,TRBV12-3/TRBV12-4,TRBJ1-6,NA
CSVRQGAPSTEAFF,TRBV29-1,TRBJ1-1,NA
CASSLPGQKETQYF,TRBV28,TRBJ2-5,many
CAIRADWNSLYYEQYF,TRBV10-3,TRBJ2-7,many
CASSSRQGRANEKLFF,TRBV12-3/TRBV12-4,TRBJ1-4,NA
CASSQDRAYTGELFF,TRBV18,TRBJ2-2,few
CASSLFGQGGEAFF,TRBV5-1,TRBJ1-1,NA
CASSRKGGWNTGELFF,TRBV27,TRBJ2-2,few
CASSESGAGGYNQPQHF,TRBV10-2,TRBJ1-5,NA
CASSPSKRESYEQFF,TRBV4-2,TRBJ2-1,NA
CASSSLWAGSYNEQFF,TRBV28,TRBJ2-1,many
CARAPRGAGVGTGELFF,TRBV10-2,TRBJ2-2,many
CASSLGTGFDTQYF,TRBV5-1,TRBJ2-3,NA
CAISESLGSSYNEQFF,TRBV10-3,TRBJ2-1,few
CASSALAEPYNEQFF,TRBV9,TRBJ2-1,few
CASSLERGREAFF,TRBV7-3,TRBJ1-1,few
CSVSGFPITDTQYF,TRBV29-1,TRBJ2-3,NA
CASSLDRIQETQYF,TRBV7-9,TRBJ2-5,many
CASSPGQSGGADEQFF,TRBV4-2,TRBJ2-1,many
CASRGTTEAFF,TRBV27,TRBJ1-1,NA
CSAPKLYNEQFF,TRBV20-1,TRBJ2-1,few
CASSLDRENEQFF,TRBV7-2,TRBJ2-1,few
CASSPDRGLGQPQHF,TRBV5-4,TRBJ1-5,many
CASSWGQENTEAFF,TRBV9,TRBJ1-1,once
CASTGQANTEAFF,TRBV10-2,TRBJ1-1,many
CSVQGLILQEDTQYF,TRBV29-1,TRBJ2-3,NA
CASSQGGPGGGEQYF,TRBV3-1,TRBJ2-7,few
CASSLNPGTDEAFF,TRBV5-4,TRBJ1-1,few
CASRQGAARGGTEAFF,TRBV6-1,TRBJ1-1,few
CASSIRGRVSSYNEQFF,TRBV19,TRBJ2-1,NA
CATAHGTANYNEQFF,TRBV24-1,TRBJ2-1,many
CASTESLSGNTIYF,TRBV9,TRBJ1-3,many
CASGGTDTQYF,TRBV27,TRBJ2-3,many
CSAPGLAGGDTQYF,TRBV29-1,TRBJ2-3,NA
CASRVRYEQFF,TRBV2,TRBJ2-1,NA
CASAGGGTGVGELFF,TRBV7-8,TRBJ2-2,NA
CASSLGHTDYEQYF,TRBV5-1,TRBJ2-7,many
CASGLQGNNSPLHF,TRBV12-3/TRBV12-4,TRBJ1-6,once
CASSLREMNTGELFF,TRBV12-3/TRBV12-4,TRBJ2-2,many
CASSQGDPGGISGNTIYF,TRBV4-3,TRBJ1-3,few
CSAQSPPVAYF,TRBV20-1,TRBJ2-7,many
CASSLANRADQPQHF,TRBV7-8,TRBJ1-5,many
CASSILGAGETGELFF,TRBV19,TRBJ2-2,few
CASSSIVSYEQYF,TRBV6-6,TRBJ2-7,NA
CASSPPGTGKQYF,TRBV28,TRBJ2-7,few
CASSRSPQGTNEKLFF,TRBV5-1,TRBJ1-4,many
CASSLLTGLAKNIQYF,TRBV7-2,TRBJ2-4,NA